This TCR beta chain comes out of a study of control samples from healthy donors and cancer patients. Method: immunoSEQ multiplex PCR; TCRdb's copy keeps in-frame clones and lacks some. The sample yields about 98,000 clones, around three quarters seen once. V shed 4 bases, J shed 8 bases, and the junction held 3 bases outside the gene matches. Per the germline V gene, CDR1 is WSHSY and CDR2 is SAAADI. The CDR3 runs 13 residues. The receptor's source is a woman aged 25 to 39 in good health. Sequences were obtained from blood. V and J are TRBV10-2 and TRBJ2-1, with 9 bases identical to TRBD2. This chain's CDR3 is CASSGGGADEQFF. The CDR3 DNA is TGCGCCAGCAGTGGCGGGGGGGCCGATGAGCAGTTCTTC.